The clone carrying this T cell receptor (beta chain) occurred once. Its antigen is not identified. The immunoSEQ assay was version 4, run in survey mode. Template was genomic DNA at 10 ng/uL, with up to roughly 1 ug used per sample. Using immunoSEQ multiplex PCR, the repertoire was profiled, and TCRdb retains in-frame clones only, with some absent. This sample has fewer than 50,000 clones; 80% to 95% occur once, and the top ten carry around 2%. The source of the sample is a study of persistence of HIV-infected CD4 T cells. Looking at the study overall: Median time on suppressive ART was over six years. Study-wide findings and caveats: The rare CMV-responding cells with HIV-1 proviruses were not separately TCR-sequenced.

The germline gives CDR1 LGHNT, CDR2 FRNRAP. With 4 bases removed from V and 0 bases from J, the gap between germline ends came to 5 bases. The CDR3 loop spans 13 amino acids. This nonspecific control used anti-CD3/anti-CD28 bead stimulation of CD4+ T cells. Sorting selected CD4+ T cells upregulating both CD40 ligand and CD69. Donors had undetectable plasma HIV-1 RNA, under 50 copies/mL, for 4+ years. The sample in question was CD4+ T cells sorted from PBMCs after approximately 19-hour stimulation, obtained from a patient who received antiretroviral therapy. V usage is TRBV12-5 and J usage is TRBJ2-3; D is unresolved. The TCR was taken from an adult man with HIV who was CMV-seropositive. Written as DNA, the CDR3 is TGTGCTAGTGGTTCCATTAGCACAGATACGCAGTATTTT. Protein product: CASGSISTDTQYF.